This T cell receptor (beta chain) was sequenced for a study of T cells in Graves' hyperthyroidism and ophthalmopathy. Patients aged 18 to 65 with hyperthyroidism were newly diagnosed, with duration under 2 months. Uncontrolled infections, other autoimmune diseases, pregnancy or lactation led to exclusion of patients. After removal of 6 bases from V and 2 bases from J, the junction contained 11 bases not matched to a gene. The CDR3 covers 18 residues. What was amplified from RNA transcripts were TCR beta CDR3 regions. The HTBI primer set drove a first-round RT-PCR of the TCR CDR3. TCRdb itself ran the multiplex PCR reads through MiXCR, one entry per CDR3 protein. Seen here are around 480,000 distinct CDR3 sequences, over 13% observed once, and the top ten hold roughly 17%. Ten or more counts support this clonotype.

The chain uses TRBV12-3 or TRBV12-4 and TRBJ2-3, with 13 bases fitting TRBD2. The sequenced material came from blood. The clonotype originates from a woman under 30 with Graves' hyperthyroidism. As DNA, the CDR3 is TGTGCCAGCAGCCCAGGGACTAGCGGGACCCCGGACACAGATACGCAGTATTTT. This gives the protein CASSPGTSGTPDTDTQYF.